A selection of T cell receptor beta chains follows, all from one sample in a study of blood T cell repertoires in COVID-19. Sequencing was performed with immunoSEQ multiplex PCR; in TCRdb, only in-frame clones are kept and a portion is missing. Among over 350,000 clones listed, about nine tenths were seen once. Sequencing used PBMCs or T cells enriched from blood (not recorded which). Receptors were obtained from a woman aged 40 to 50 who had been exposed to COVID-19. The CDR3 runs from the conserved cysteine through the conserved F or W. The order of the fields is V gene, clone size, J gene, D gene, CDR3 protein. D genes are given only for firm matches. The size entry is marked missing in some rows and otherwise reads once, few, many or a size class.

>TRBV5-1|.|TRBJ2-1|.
CASSLEWSNNEQFF
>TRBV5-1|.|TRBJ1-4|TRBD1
CASSLRTGELEKLFF
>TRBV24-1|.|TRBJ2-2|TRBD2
CATSDHPGPGGAGELFF
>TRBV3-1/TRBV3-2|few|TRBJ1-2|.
CASSQDWGGGYTF
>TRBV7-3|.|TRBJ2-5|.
CASSLTNGAGETQYF
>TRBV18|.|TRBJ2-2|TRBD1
CASSPDRGLTGELFF
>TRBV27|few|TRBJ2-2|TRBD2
CASSLTGLADGELFF
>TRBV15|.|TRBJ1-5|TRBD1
CATSRDPVGQGGQPQHF
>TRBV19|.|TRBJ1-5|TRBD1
CASSLDRGSQPQHF
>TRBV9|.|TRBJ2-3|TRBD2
CASSVVSSGGLSTDTQYF
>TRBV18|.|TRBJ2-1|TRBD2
CASSLAGGPSYNEQFF